This T cell receptor beta chain was found in a study of blood T cell repertoires in COVID-19. Study-level information: The origin of the acute and convalescent COVID-19 samples was the United States, Italy and Spain. Nucleic acid was either cDNA or gDNA, and it came from T cells, B-cell-depleted T cells, or PBMCs.

This CDR3 contains 13 residues. V gave up 3 bases and J gave up 6 bases, with 12 bases separating them. The germline V gene has CDR1 PRHDT and CDR2 FYEKMQ (reference sequence). In the authors' workflow: Amplification from reference gene primers served as the basis for estimated nucleated cell counts. Method: immunoSEQ multiplex PCR; TCRdb's copy keeps in-frame clones and lacks some. V, J and clone size reflect that table, while D and trimming were determined from the DNA. The table records around 200,000 clones, about 88% of them present only once. Material: PBMCs or T cells enriched from blood (not recorded which). V usage is TRBV13 and J usage is TRBJ2-7; a possible D gene is TRBD2 (6 bases). The sequence was obtained from a woman aged 40-49 years with acute COVID-19. CDR3 DNA sequence: TGTGCCAGCAGCTTCGGGGGAATAGGCGAGCAGTACTTC. This encodes CASSFGGIGEQYF.